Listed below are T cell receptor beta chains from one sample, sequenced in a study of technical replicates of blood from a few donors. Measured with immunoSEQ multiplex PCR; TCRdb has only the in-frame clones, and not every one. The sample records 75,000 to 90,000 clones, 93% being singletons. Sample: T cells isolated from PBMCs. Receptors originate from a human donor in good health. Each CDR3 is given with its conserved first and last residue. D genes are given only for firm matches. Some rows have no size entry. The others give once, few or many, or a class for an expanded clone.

TGTGCCAGCAGCTCCGGGACTATCTCCTACAATGAGCAGTTCTTC	CASSSGTISYNEQFF	TRBV28	TRBJ2-1	TRBD2	-
TGTGCCAGCAGCGTGGGACAGGGAGTTGGGTATGGCTACACCTTC	CASSVGQGVGYGYTF	TRBV9	TRBJ1-2	TRBD1	-
TGTGCCAGCAGCTTAAGGCCGACTAGCGGGGGGAGCTCCTACGAGCAGTACTTC	CASSLRPTSGGSSYEQYF	TRBV7-2	TRBJ2-7	TRBD2	-
TGTGCCAGCACCCTAGGGCCGGGACAGAACTACAATGAGCAGTTCTTC	CASTLGPGQNYNEQFF	TRBV28	TRBJ2-1	TRBD1	-
TGTGCCAGCAGCTTGATTGGGCGCTCCTACGAGCAGTACTTC	CASSLIGRSYEQYF	TRBV7-8	TRBJ2-7	-	-
TGCGCCAGCAGCTTAACTAGCGAAGTATCCTACGAGCAGTACTTC	CASSLTSEVSYEQYF	TRBV5-1	TRBJ2-7	TRBD2	-
TGCAGCGCCGATTTAGGGACAGGGAACTATGGCTACACCTTC	CSADLGTGNYGYTF	TRBV29-1	TRBJ1-2	TRBD1	-
TGTGCTAGTGCCCCCATAGCGGGACTTGATGAGCAGTTCTTC	CASAPIAGLDEQFF	TRBV12-5	TRBJ2-1	TRBD2	once
TGTGCCAGTACTCAGGGGTACGAGCAGTACTTC	CASTQGYEQYF	TRBV19	TRBJ2-7	-	-
TGTGCCTGGAGTGTGGGCCTGAACACTGAAGCTTTCTTT	CAWSVGLNTEAFF	TRBV30	TRBJ1-1	-	-
TGTGCCAGCAGCTTTCTCGACTCCCGCTCCTACGAGCAGTACTTC	CASSFLDSRSYEQYF	TRBV7-8	TRBJ2-7	-	-
TGTGCCAGCAGCTTCTTTCGCGAGGTCTCTGGAAACACCATATATTTT	CASSFFREVSGNTIYF	TRBV7-9	TRBJ1-3	-	-
TGTGCCAGCAGCTCCGGGACAGGGGATGTCGGGGAGCTGTTTTTT	CASSSGTGDVGELFF	TRBV28	TRBJ2-2	TRBD1	-
TGTGCCAGCTCACCCTTAGCGGGAGGCCTAAACAATGAGCAGTTCTTC	CASSPLAGGLNNEQFF	TRBV18	TRBJ2-1	TRBD2	few
TGTGCCAGCAGTTTAGTCTTCGGGTACGAGCAGTACTTC	CASSLVFGYEQYF	TRBV27	TRBJ2-7	-	-
TGCGCCAGCAGTCGTCCGGGACAGGGCACCTACGAGCAGTACTTC	CASSRPGQGTYEQYF	TRBV5-1	TRBJ2-7	TRBD1	-
TGCGCCAGCCGGCCAAGAAGACTAGCGGGATTGAACACCGGGGAGCTGTTTTTT	CASRPRRLAGLNTGELFF	TRBV5-1	TRBJ2-2	TRBD2	-
TGTGCCAGCAGTAGCTCAGGGAATCAGCCCCAGCATTTT	CASSSSGNQPQHF	TRBV27	TRBJ1-5	-	-
TGTGCCAGTAGTATAATCCCAGGTGACTATGGCTACACCTTC	CASSIIPGDYGYTF	TRBV19	TRBJ1-2	-	-
TGTGCCAGCAACCCGGGACAGGGCTTCACTGAAGCTTTCTTT	CASNPGQGFTEAFF	TRBV2	TRBJ1-1	TRBD1	-
TGTGCCAGCAGCACCCACGGACAGCTTGGGTGGGGTCAGTACTTC	CASSTHGQLGWGQYF	TRBV27	TRBJ2-7	-	-
TGTGCCAGCTCACCCATGGGGGCCCATAGCAATCAGCCCCAGCATTTT	CASSPMGAHSNQPQHF	TRBV18	TRBJ1-5	-	-
TGCGCCAGCAGCTTCCTTAGGGGAGGCGACAATGAGCAGTTCTTC	CASSFLRGGDNEQFF	TRBV5-1	TRBJ2-1	-	once
TGTGCCACCGAACCGCAGGGTAGCAATGAGCAGTTCTTC	CATEPQGSNEQFF	TRBV6-5	TRBJ2-1	-	-
TGTGCCAGCAGCTTAGCTCAGGGGGCTTACGAGCAGTACTTC	CASSLAQGAYEQYF	TRBV11-2	TRBJ2-7	TRBD1	-
TGTGCCAGCAGCGGACAGGAAGCTTTCTTT	CASSGQEAFF	TRBV7-9	TRBJ1-1	-	-
TGTGCCAGCAGCCGAACAAGAATATACGAGCAGTACTTC	CASSRTRIYEQYF	TRBV11-2	TRBJ2-7	-	-
TGTGCCAGCGGAACCGGGACAGGGCACTACGAGCAGTACTTC	CASGTGTGHYEQYF	TRBV6-5	TRBJ2-7	TRBD1	-
TGTGCCAGTCATAGGGGGGGCGCGGGGGAGCTGTTTTTT	CASHRGGAGELFF	TRBV19	TRBJ2-2	-	-
TGTGCCAGCAGCTTCTTGGCGAACACTGAAGCTTTCTTT	CASSFLANTEAFF	TRBV11-2	TRBJ1-1	-	-
TGTGCCAGCAGCCTCAACAGGGACAGCACCGGGGAGCTGTTTTTT	CASSLNRDSTGELFF	TRBV4-2	TRBJ2-2	TRBD1	-
TGTGCCAGTAGTACACACACCGGGACAGGGGATGACGAGCAGTACTTC	CASSTHTGTGDDEQYF	TRBV19	TRBJ2-7	TRBD1	-
TGCGCCAGCAGCTCCGTGGGGACTAGCGGGAGGATTCCCCTCGAGCAGTACTTC	CASSSVGTSGRIPLEQYF	TRBV5-1	TRBJ2-7	TRBD2	-
TGTGCCAGTAGATACAGCGGGAGGCCCGAGCAGTACTTC	CASRYSGRPEQYF	TRBV19	TRBJ2-7	TRBD2	-
TGTGCCAGCAGCCTGACTAGCGCCGACTCCTACGAGCAGTACTTC	CASSLTSADSYEQYF	TRBV4-2	TRBJ2-7	TRBD2	-
TGTGCCAGTAGTTGGGCGCTTAGGACTGAAGCTTTCTTT	CASSWALRTEAFF	TRBV19	TRBJ1-1	-	few
TGCGCCAGCAGTCAGTCGACCCACGGACAGGGCCTCTCTGGAAACACCATATATTTT	CASSQSTHGQGLSGNTIYF	TRBV10-1	TRBJ1-3	TRBD1	-
TGTGCCAGTAGTCTGGGACTAGCGAATACCTACGAGCAGTACTTC	CASSLGLANTYEQYF	TRBV19	TRBJ2-7	TRBD2	-
TGTGCCAGCAGCTCGAGGGATAATGAAGCTTTCTTT	CASSSRDNEAFF	TRBV5-4	TRBJ1-1	-	-
TGTGCCAGCAGTTTCTCCGGGACAGGGAGGGAGCAGTACTTC	CASSFSGTGREQYF	TRBV6-1	TRBJ2-7	TRBD1	once
TGTGCCAGCAGCTTCGGGAGTCGGGGTGAGCAGTTCTTC	CASSFGSRGEQFF	TRBV11-2	TRBJ2-1	-	-
TGCGCCAGCAGCTTAGGACAGCTTTTAATGAACACTGAAGCTTTCTTT	CASSLGQLLMNTEAFF	TRBV5-1	TRBJ1-1	-	-
TGTGCCACCAACCCCCCGGGACAGCGAGAGACCCAGTACTTC	CATNPPGQRETQYF	TRBV19	TRBJ2-5	TRBD1	-
TGTGCCAGCAGCTTAGTCTACTCCCCGCCCTACGAGCAGTACTTC	CASSLVYSPPYEQYF	TRBV7-8	TRBJ2-7	-	-
TGTGCCAGCAGCCCAAAACCGGGACAGGGTTCCTACGAGCAGTACTTC	CASSPKPGQGSYEQYF	TRBV11-1	TRBJ2-7	TRBD1	-
TGTGCCAGCAGTTTCCCCTGGCGGACAGGGAGGCGACAGCCCCAGCATTTT	CASSFPWRTGRRQPQHF	TRBV27	TRBJ1-5	TRBD1	-
TGTGCCAGCAGCCCCAGGGGGCGAGTAGGCTACACCTTC	CASSPRGRVGYTF	TRBV28	TRBJ1-2	TRBD1	-
TGTGCCAGCTCACCAGTGGAGCGGTACAATGAGCAGTTCTTC	CASSPVERYNEQFF	TRBV18	TRBJ2-1	-	-
TGTGCCAGCAGTCCGCAAGGACTAGCGGGAAATACGCAGTATTTT	CASSPQGLAGNTQYF	TRBV6-5	TRBJ2-3	TRBD2	-
TGTGCCAGTAGTATAGGAGGGACAGGGAGCCAGCCCCAGCATTTT	CASSIGGTGSQPQHF	TRBV19	TRBJ1-5	TRBD1	-
TGTGCCATCTCTGGACAGTACACCGGGGAGCTGTTTTTT	CAISGQYTGELFF	TRBV10-3	TRBJ2-2	-	-